This T cell receptor (beta chain) was captured in a study of T cells after yellow fever vaccination. Each CDR3 protein is one row after TCRdb ran MiXCR on the 5' RACE reads. The data contain around 300,000 distinct CDR3 sequences, approximately 4% of them singletons. This clonotype was picked up a small number of times. V gave up 0 bases and J gave up 4 bases, with 9 bases separating them. Germline loops: CDR1 SGHRS, CDR2 YFSETQ. The CDR3 has 14 amino acids. Material: PBMCs, obtained 5 days after the yellow fever booster vaccination. The V call is TRBV5-1, the J call TRBJ2-3; unclear D gene. This clonotype was sampled from a man between 18 and 29 years old who received the YFV17D yellow fever vaccine. The CDR3 is CASSLGQEADTQYF. The CDR3 DNA reads as TGCGCCAGCAGCTTGGGTCAGGAAGCAGATACGCAGTATTTT.